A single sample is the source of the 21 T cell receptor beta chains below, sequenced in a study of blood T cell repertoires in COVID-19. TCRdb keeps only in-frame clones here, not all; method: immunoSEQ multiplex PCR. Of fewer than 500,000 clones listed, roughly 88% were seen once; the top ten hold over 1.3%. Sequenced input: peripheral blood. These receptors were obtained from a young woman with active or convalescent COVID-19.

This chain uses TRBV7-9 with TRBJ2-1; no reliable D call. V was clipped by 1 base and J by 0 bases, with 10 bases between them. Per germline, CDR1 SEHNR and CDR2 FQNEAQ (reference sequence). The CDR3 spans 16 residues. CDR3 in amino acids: CASSLDLSSSYNEQFF. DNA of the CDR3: TGTGCCAGCAGCTTAGACCTTTCGAGCTCCTACAATGAGCAGTTCTTC.

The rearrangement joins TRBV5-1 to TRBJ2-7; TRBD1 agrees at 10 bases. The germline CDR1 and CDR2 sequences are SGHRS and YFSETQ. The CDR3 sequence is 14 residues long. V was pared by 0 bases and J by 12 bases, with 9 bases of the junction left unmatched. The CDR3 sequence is CASSLAGTGAKSYF. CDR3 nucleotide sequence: TGCGCCAGCAGCTTGGCTGGGACAGGGGCCAAATCGTACTTC.

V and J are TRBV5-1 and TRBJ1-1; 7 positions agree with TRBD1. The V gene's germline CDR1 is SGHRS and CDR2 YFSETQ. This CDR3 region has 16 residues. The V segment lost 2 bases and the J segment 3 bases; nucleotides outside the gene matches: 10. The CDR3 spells CASSLRVKGADTEAFF. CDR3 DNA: TGCGCCAGCAGCTTAAGGGTCAAGGGGGCGGACACTGAAGCTTTCTTT.

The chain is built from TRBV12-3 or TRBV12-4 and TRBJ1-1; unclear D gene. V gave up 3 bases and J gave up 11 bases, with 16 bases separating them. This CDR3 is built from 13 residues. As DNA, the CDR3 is TGTGCCAGCAGTTTTGGCACTACTACTGGGGCTTTCTTT. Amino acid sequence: CASSFGTTTGAFF.

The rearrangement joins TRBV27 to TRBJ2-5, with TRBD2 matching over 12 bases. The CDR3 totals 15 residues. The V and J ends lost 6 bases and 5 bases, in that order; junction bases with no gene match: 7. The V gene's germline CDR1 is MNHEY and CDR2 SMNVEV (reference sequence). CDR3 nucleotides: TGTGCCAGCAGCCATCTAGCGGGGGGGCCCGAGACCCAGTACTTC. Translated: CASSHLAGGPETQYF.

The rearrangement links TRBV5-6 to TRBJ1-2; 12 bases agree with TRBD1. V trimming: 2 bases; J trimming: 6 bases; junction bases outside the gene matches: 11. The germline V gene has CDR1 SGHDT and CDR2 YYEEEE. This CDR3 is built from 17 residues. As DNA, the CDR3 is TGTGCCAGCAGCTTCCCGGGACAGGGGGCGCAACCCCATGGCTACACCTTC. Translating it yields CASSFPGQGAQPHGYTF.

In DNA, the CDR3 is TGTGCCAGCAGCTTGTCTACAGCCCAAGAGACCCAGTACTTC. It specifies CASSLSTAQETQYF. J is TRBJ2-5 and V is TRBV5-4; D remains unclear. Germline loops: CDR1 SGHNT, CDR2 YYREEE (reference sequence). This CDR3 comprises 14 residues. V gave up 1 base and J gave up 1 base, with 8 bases separating them.

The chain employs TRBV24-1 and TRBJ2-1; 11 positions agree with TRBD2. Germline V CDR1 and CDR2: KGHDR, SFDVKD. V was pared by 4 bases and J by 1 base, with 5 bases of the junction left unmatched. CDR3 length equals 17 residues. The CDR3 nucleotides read TGTGCCACCAGTGACCACGGACTAGCGGGTTCCTACAATGAGCAGTTCTTC. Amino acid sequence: CATSDHGLAGSYNEQFF.

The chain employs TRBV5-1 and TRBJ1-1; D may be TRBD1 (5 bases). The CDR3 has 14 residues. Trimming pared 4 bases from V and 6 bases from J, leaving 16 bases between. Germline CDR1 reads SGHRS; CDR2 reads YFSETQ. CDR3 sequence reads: CASSVGAMYAEAFF. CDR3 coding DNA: TGCGCCAGCAGCGTTGGGGCTATGTACGCTGAAGCTTTCTTT.

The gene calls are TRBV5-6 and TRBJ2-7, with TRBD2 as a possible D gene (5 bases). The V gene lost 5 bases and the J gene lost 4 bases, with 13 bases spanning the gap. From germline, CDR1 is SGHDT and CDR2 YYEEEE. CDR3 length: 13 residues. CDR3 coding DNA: TGTGCCAGCAGACGCGGTACGGGATACGAGCAGTACTTC. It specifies CASRRGTGYEQYF. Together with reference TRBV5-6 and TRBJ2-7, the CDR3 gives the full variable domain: DAGVTQSPTHLIKTRGQQVTLRCSPKSGHDTVSWYQQALGQGPQFIFQYYEEEERQRGNFPDRFSGHQFPNYSSELNVNALLLGDSALYLCASRRGTGYEQYFGPGTRLTVT.

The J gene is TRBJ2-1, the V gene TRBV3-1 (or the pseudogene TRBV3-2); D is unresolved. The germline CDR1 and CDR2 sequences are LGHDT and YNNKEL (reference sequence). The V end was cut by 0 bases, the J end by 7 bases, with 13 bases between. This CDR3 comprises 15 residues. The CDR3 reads CASSQDRGPANEQFF. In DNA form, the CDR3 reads TGTGCCAGCAGCCAAGACCGAGGCCCTGCGAATGAGCAGTTCTTC.

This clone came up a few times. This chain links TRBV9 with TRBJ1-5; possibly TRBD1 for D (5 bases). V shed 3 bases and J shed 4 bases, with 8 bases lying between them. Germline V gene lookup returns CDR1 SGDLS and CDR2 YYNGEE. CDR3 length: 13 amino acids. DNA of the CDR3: TGTGCCAGCAGCGAGGGGCCGAATCAGCCCCAGCATTTT. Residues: CASSEGPNQPQHF.

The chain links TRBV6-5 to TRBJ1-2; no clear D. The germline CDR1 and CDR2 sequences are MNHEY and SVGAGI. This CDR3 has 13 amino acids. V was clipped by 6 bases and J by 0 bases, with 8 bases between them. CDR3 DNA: TGTGCCAGCAGCTTACTCTCTAACTATGGCTACACCTTC. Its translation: CASSLLSNYGYTF.

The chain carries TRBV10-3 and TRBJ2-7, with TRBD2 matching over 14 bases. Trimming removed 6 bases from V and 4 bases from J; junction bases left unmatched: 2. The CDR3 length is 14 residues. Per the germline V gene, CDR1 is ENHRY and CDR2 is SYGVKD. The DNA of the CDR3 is TGTGCCATCAGGGGGACTAGCGGGAGTTACGAGCAGTACTTC. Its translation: CAIRGTSGSYEQYF.

The CDR3 spells CASRIWEGRDYGYTF. The CDR3 DNA reads as TGTGCCAGCAGGATTTGGGAGGGGAGGGACTATGGCTACACCTTC. The chain is built from TRBV6-5 and TRBJ1-2; maybe TRBD1 (5 bases). Germline V gene data show CDR1 as MNHEY and CDR2 as SVGAGI. Trimming took 6 bases from V and 3 from J, leaving 17 bases between them. This CDR3 comprises 15 residues.

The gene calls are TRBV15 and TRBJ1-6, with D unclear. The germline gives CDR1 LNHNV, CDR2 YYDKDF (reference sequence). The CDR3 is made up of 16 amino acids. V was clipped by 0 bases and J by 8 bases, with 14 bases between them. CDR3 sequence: CATSRESGAAHSPLHF. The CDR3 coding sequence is TGTGCCACCAGCAGAGAATCGGGAGCCGCGCATTCACCCCTCCACTTT.

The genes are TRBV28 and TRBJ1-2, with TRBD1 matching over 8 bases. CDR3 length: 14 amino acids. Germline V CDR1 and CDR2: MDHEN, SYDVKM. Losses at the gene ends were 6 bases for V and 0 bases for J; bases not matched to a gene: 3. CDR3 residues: CASRTGVTNYGYTF. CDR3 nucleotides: TGTGCCAGCAGGACAGGGGTGACTAACTATGGCTACACCTTC.

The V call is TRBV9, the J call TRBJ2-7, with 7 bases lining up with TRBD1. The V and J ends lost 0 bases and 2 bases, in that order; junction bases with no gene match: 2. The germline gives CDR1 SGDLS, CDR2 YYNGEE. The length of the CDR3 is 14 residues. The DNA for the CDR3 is TGTGCCAGCAGCGTAGGGGACAGCACCTACGAGCAGTACTTC. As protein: CASSVGDSTYEQYF.

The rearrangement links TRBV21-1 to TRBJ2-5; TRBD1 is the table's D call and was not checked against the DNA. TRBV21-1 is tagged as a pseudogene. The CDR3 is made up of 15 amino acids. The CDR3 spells CASSTGQWGQETQYF. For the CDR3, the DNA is TGTGCCAGCAGCACGGGACAGTGGGGCCAAGAGACCCAGTACTTC.

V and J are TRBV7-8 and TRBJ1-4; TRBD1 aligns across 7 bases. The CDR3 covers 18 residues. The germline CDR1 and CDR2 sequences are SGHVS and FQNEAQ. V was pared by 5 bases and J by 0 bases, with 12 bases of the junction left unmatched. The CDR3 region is CASSGRQGPFATNEKLFF. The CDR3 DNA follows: TGTGCCAGCAGCGGGAGACAGGGACCCTTTGCAACTAATGAAAAACTGTTTTTT. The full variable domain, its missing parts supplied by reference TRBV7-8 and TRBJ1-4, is GAGVSQSPRYKVAKRGQDVALRCDPISGHVSLFWYQQALGQGPEFLTYFQNEAQLDKSGLPSDRFFAERPEGSVSTLKIQRTQQEDSAVYLCASSGRQGPFATNEKLFFGSGTQLSVL.

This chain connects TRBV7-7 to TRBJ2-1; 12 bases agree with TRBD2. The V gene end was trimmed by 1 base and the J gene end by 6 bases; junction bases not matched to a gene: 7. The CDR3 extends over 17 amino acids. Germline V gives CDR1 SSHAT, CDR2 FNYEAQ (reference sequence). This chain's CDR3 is CASSLGLAGAGFNEQFF. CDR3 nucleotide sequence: TGTGCCAGCAGCTTAGGACTAGCGGGAGCGGGTTTCAATGAGCAGTTCTTC.